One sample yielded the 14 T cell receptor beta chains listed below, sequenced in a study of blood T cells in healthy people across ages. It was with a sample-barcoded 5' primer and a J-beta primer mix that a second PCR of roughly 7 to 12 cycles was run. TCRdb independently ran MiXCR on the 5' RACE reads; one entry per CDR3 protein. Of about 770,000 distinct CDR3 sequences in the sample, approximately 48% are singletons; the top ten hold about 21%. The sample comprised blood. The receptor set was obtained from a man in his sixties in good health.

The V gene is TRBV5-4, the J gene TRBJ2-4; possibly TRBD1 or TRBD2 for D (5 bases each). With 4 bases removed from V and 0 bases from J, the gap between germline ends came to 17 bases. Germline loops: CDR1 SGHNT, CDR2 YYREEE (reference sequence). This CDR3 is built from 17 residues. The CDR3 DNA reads TGTGCCAGCAGCGCCGGGACCCCAGGCCTAGCCAAAAACATTCAGTACTTC. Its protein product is CASSAGTPGLAKNIQYF.

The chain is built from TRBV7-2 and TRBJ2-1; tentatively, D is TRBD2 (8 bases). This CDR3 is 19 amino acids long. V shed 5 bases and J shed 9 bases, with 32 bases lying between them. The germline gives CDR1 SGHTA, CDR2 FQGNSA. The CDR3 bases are TGTGCCAGCAGCCCCCGACAGGGTAGCGGCGGGGGGAATTCACGTGAGCAGTTCTTC. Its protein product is CASSPRQGSGGGNSREQFF.

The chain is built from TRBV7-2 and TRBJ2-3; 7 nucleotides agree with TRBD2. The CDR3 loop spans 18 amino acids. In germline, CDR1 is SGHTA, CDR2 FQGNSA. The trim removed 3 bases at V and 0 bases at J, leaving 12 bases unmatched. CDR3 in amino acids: CASSFGGGLGTSTDTQYF. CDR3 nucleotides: TGTGCCAGCAGCTTTGGGGGGGGTTTAGGGACTAGCACAGATACGCAGTATTTT.

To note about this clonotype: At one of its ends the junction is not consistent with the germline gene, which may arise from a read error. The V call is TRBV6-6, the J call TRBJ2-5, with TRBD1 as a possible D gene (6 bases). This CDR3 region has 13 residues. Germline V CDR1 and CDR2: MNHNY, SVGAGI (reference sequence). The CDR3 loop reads CASSPRTEETQYF. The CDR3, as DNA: TGTGCTAGCAGTCCTCGGACAGAAGAGACCCAGTACTTC.

CDR3 nucleotide sequence: TGTGCCAGCTCACCGGATGGGCCTAGATGGCCCCAGCATTTT. It translates to CASSPDGPRWPQHF. The chain has TRBV18 and TRBJ1-5; no definite D call. There are 14 residues in the CDR3. V shed 3 bases and J shed 9 bases, with 15 bases lying between them. CDR1 is KGHSH, CDR2 LQKENI, per germline.

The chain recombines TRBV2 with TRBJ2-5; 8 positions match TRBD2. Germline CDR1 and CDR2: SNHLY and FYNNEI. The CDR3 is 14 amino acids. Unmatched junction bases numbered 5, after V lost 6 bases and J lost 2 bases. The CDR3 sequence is CASRSGGAQETQYF. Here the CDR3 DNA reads TGTGCCAGCAGGAGCGGGGGAGCTCAAGAGACCCAGTACTTC.

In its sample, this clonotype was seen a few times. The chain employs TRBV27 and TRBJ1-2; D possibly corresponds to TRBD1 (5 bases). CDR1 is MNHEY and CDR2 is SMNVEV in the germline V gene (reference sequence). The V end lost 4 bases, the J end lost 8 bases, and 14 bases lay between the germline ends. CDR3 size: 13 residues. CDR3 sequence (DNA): TGTGCCAGCAGTTCTTTAGCTCACAGGGGCTACACCTTC. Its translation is CASSSLAHRGYTF.

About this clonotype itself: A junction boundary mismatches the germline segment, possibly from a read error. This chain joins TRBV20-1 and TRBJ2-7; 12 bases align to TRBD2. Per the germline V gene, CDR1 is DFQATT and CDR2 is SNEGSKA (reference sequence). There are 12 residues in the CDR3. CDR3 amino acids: CSGLAGAYGQYF. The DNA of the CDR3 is TGCAGTGGACTAGCGGGGGCCTACGGGCAGTACTTC.

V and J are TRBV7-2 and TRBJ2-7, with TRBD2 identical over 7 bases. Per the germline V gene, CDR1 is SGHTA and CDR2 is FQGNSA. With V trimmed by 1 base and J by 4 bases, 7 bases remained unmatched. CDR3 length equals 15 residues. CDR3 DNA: TGTGCCAGCAGCTTAGAGGCGGGGGAGCCGTACGAGCAGTACTTC. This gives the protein CASSLEAGEPYEQYF. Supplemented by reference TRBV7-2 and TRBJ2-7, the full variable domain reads GAGVSQSPSNKVTEKGKDVELRCDPISGHTALYWYRQSLGQGLEFLIYFQGNSAPDKSGLPSDRFSAERTGGSVSTLTIQRTQQEDSAVYLCASSLEAGEPYEQYFGPGTRLTVT.

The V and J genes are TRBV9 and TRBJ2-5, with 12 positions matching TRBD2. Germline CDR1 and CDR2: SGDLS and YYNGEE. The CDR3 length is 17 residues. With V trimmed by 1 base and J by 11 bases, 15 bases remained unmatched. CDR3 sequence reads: CASSVTSGGLSYNEQYF. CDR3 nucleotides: TGTGCCAGCAGCGTAACTAGCGGGGGGCTATCCTACAATGAGCAGTACTTC. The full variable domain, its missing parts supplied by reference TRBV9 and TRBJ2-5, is DSGVTQTPKHLITATGQRVTLRCSPRSGDLSVYWYQQSLDQGLQFLIQYYNGEERAKGNILERFSAQQFPDLHSELNLSSLELGDSALYFCASSVTSGGLSYNEQYFGPGTRLLVL.

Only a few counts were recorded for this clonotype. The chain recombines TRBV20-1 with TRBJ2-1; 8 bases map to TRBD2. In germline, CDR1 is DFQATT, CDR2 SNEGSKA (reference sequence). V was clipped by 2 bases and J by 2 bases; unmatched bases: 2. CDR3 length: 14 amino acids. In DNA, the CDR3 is TGCAGTGCTAGAAAGGGACTAGCCTACAATGAGCAGTTCTTC. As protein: CSARKGLAYNEQFF.

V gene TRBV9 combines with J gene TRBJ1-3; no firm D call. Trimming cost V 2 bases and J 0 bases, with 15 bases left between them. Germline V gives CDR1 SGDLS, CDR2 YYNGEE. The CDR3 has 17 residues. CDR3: CASSVGPIQSSGNTIYF. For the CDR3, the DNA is TGTGCCAGCAGCGTTGGCCCCATCCAGAGCTCTGGAAACACCATATATTTT. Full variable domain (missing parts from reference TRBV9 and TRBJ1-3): DSGVTQTPKHLITATGQRVTLRCSPRSGDLSVYWYQQSLDQGLQFLIQYYNGEERAKGNILERFSAQQFPDLHSELNLSSLELGDSALYFCASSVGPIQSSGNTIYFGEGSWLTVV.

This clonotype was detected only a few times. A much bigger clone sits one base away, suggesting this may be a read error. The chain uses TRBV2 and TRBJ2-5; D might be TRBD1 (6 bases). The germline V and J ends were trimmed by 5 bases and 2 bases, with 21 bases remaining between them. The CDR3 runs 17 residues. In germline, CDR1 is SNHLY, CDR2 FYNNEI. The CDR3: CASSTSQGRGGQETQYF. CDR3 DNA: TGTGCCAGCAGTACTTCTCAGGGACGAGGGGGACAAGAGACCCAGTACTTC.

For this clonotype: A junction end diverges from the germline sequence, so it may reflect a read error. The CDR3 DNA follows: TGTGCCAGCAGCCCTGCCGGCGGGCGGAGCAATCGGCCCCAGCATTTT. Translated, it gives CASSPAGGRSNRPQHF. The V call is TRBV5-6, the J call TRBJ1-5, with no clear D. This CDR3 is 16 amino acids long. CDR1 and CDR2 from the germline V gene are SGHDT and YYEEEE.